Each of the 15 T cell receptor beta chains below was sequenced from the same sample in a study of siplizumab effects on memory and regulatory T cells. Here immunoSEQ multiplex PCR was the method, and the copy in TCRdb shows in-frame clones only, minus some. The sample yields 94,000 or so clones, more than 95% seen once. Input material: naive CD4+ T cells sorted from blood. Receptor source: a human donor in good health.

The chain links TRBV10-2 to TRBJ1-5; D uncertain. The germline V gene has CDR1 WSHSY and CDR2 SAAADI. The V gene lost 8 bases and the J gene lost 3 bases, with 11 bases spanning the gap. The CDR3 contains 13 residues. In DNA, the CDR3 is TGCGCCAGCTCAAGGAGCGCCAATCAGCCCCAGCATTTT. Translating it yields CASSRSANQPQHF.

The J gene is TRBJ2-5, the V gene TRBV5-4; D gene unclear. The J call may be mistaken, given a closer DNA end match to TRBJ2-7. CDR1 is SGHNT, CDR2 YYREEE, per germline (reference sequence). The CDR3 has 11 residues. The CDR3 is CASSLNYEQYF. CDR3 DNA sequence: TGTGCCAGCAGCCTGAACTACGAGCAGTACTTC.

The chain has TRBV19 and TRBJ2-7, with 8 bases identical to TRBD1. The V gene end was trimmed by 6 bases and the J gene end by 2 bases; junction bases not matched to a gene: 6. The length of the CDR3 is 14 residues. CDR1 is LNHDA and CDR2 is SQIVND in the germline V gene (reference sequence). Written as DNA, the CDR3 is TGTGCCAGTAGGAGAGACAGGGGCACCTACGAGCAGTACTTC. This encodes CASRRDRGTYEQYF.

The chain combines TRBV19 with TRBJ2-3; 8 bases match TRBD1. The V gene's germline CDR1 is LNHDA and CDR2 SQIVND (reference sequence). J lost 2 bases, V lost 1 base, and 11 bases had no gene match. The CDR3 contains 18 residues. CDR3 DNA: TGTGCCAGTAGTATAGGGACAGGGTTTAAACTGAACACAGATACGCAGTATTTT. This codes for CASSIGTGFKLNTDTQYF.

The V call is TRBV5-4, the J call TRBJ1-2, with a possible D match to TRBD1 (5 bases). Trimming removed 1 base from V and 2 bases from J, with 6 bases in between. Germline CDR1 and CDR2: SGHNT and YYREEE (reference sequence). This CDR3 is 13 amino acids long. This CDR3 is CASSLRQNYGYTF. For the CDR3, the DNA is TGTGCCAGCAGCTTGAGACAGAACTATGGCTACACCTTC.

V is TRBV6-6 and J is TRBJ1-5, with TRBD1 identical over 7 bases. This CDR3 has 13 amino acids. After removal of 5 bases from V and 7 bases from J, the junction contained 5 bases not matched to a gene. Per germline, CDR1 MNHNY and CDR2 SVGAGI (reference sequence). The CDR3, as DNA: TGTGCCAGCAGTACGACAGGGAGACAGCCCCAGCATTTT. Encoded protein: CASSTTGRQPQHF.

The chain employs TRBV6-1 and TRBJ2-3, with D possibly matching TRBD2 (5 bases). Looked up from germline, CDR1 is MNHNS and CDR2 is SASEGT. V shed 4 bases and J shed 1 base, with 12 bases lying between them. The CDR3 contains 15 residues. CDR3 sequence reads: CASSGRTQGTDTQYF. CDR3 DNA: TGTGCCAGCAGTGGCCGGACTCAGGGCACAGATACGCAGTATTTT.

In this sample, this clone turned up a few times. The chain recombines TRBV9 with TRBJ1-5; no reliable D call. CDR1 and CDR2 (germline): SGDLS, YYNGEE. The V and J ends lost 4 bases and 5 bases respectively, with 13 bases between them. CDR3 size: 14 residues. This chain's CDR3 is CASSPGVPYQPQHF. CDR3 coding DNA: TGTGCCAGCAGCCCTGGGGTGCCCTATCAGCCCCAGCATTTT.

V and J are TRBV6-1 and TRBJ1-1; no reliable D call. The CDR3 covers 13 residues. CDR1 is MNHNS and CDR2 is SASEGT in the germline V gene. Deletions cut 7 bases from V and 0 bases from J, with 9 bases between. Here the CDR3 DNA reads TGTGCCAGCAAGCAGGAGATGAACACTGAAGCTTTCTTT. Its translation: CASKQEMNTEAFF.

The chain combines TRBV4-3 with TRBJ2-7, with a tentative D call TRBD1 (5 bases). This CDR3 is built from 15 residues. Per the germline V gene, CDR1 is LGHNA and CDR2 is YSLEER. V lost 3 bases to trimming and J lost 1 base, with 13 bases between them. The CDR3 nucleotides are TGCGCCAGCAGCCACGCCAAGGACATATCCTACGAGCAGTACTTC. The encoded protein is CASSHAKDISYEQYF.

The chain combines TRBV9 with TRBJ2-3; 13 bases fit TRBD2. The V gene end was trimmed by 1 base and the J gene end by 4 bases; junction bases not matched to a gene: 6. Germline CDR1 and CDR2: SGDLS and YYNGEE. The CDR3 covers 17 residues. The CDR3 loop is CASSVTSGGAGPDTQYF. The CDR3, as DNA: TGTGCCAGCAGCGTAACTAGCGGGGGGGCCGGCCCAGATACGCAGTATTTT.

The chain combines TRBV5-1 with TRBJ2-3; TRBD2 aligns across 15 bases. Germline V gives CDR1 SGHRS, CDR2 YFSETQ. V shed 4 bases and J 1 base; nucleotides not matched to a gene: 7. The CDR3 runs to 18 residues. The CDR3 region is CASSAGLAGGPGTDTQYF. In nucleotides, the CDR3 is TGCGCCAGCAGCGCCGGACTAGCGGGGGGGCCGGGCACAGATACGCAGTATTTT.

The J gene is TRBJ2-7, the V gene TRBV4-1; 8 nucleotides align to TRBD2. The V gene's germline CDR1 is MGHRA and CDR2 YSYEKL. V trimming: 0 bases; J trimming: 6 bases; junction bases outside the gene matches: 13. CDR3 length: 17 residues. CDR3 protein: CASSQDHSGGTFFEQYF. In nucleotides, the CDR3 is TGCGCCAGCAGCCAAGATCACAGCGGGGGAACCTTCTTCGAGCAGTACTTC.

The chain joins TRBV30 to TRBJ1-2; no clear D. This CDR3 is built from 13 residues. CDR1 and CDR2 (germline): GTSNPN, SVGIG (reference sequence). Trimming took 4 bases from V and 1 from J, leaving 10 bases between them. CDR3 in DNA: TGTGCCTGGACTAGCATGGATAACTATGGCTACACCTTC. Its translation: CAWTSMDNYGYTF. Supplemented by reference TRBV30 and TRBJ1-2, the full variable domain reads SQTIHQWPATLVQPVGSPLSLECTVEGTSNPNLYWYRQAAGRGLQLLFYSVGIGQISSEVPQNLSASRPQDRQFILSSKKLLLSDSGFYLCAWTSMDNYGYTFGSGTRLTVV.

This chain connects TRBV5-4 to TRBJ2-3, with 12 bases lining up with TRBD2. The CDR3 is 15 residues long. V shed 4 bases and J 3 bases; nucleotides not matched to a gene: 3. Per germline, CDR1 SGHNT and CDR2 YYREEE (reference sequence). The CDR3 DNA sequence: TGTGCCAGCAGCCCAGGGACTAGCGGGACAGATACGCAGTATTTT. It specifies CASSPGTSGTDTQYF.